These 30 T cell receptor beta chains were sequenced from one sample in a study of T cell clones after liver transplantation. Sequencing was performed with immunoSEQ multiplex PCR; in TCRdb, only in-frame clones are kept and a portion is missing. The sample carries about 75,000 clones, more than 75% recorded once. The source was CD4+ T cells from blood, collected before liver transplant. These receptors came from a human donor who received a liver transplant.

The chain recombines TRBV28 with TRBJ1-1; perhaps TRBD1 as D (6 bases). This CDR3 spans 13 amino acids. Germline assignment: CDR1 MDHEN and CDR2 SYDVKM. V lost 3 bases and J 6 bases, leaving 11 bases between the germline ends. The CDR3 nucleotides read TGTGCCAGCAGTTTGCAGGGGAGTCCTGAAGCTTTCTTT. Translation: CASSLQGSPEAFF. The variable domain in full, completed from reference TRBV28 and TRBJ1-1, reads DVKVTQSSRYLVKRTGEKVFLECVQDMDHENMFWYRQDPGLGLRLIYFSYDVKMKEKGDIPEGYSVSREKKERFSLILESASTNQTSMYLCASSLQGSPEAFFGQGTRLTVV.

The chain couples TRBV11-2 to TRBJ2-4, with 9 nucleotides matching TRBD1. Trimming removed 6 bases from V and 4 bases from J; junction bases left unmatched: 4. The CDR3 extends over 14 amino acids. Germline CDR1 is SGHAT and CDR2 is FQNNGV. CDR3 DNA sequence: TGTGCCAGCAGGCCCGGGACAGGGAAAAACATTCAGTACTTC. Amino acids: CASRPGTGKNIQYF.

This rearrangement joins TRBV12-5 to TRBJ2-7; D possibly corresponds to TRBD2 (6 bases). Germline CDR1 reads LGHNT; CDR2 reads FRNRAP. This CDR3 has 14 residues. Trimming cost V 8 bases and J 1 base, with 15 bases left between them. The CDR3 region is CASSTAAGSYEQYF. CDR3 coding DNA: TGTGCTAGTAGTACCGCGGCGGGGTCCTACGAGCAGTACTTC.

The V call is TRBV2, the J call TRBJ1-4; tentatively, D is TRBD1 (5 bases). Per the germline V gene, CDR1 is SNHLY and CDR2 is FYNNEI. The CDR3 spans 15 residues. V lost 2 bases to trimming and J lost 2 bases, with 9 bases between them. CDR3 bases: TGTGCCAGCAGTGAATTGACAGTGACTAATGAAAAACTGTTTTTT. It encodes CASSELTVTNEKLFF.

The gene calls are TRBV7-9 and TRBJ2-7, with 10 nucleotides matching TRBD2. CDR1 and CDR2 (germline): SEHNR, FQNEAQ (reference sequence). The CDR3 is 14 amino acids. V gave up 4 bases and J gave up 7 bases; unmatched junction bases: 7. CDR3 sequence reads: CASSYSSGSEEQYF. The CDR3 nucleotides read TGTGCCAGCAGCTACTCTAGCGGGAGTGAAGAGCAGTACTTC.

The genes are TRBV7-2 and TRBJ2-3; 10 bases align to TRBD1. V trimming: 5 bases; J trimming: 4 bases; junction bases outside the gene matches: 9. In germline, CDR1 is SGHTA, CDR2 FQGNSA. The CDR3 extends over 16 amino acids. This chain's CDR3 is CASSLTRDRGADTQYF. CDR3 coding DNA: TGTGCCAGCAGCCTCACCCGGGACAGGGGAGCAGATACGCAGTATTTT.

The rearrangement joins TRBV19 to TRBJ1-5, with 10 bases aligning to TRBD1. CDR3 size: 16 residues. After removal of 4 bases from V and 5 bases from J, the junction contained 8 bases not matched to a gene. The V gene's germline CDR1 is LNHDA and CDR2 SQIVND (reference sequence). The CDR3 DNA reads TGTGCCAGTAGTACCGGGGGACAGGGGCGGGATCAGCCCCAGCATTTT. This translates into CASSTGGQGRDQPQHF.

This rearrangement joins TRBV18 to TRBJ1-3; D is unresolved. Germline-derived CDR1 and CDR2 are KGHSH and LQKENI. This CDR3 contains 17 residues. Trimming took off 2 bases at V and 1 base at J, with 15 bases between the two ends. The CDR3 is CASSPSRPGHSGNTIYF. The CDR3 region has the DNA TGTGCCAGCTCACCAAGTAGGCCAGGTCATTCTGGAAACACCATATATTTT.

The chain joins TRBV11-3 to TRBJ2-1; possibly TRBD1 for D (6 bases). The germline V gene encodes CDR1 SGHNT and CDR2 YENEEA. V was clipped by 2 bases and J by 0 bases, with 11 bases between them. This CDR3 comprises 16 residues. The CDR3, as DNA: TGTGCCAGCAGCTTATATCTAGGGGGCTCCTACAATGAGCAGTTCTTC. Protein: CASSLYLGGSYNEQFF.

This chain connects TRBV19 to TRBJ2-2; 7 bases are shared with TRBD1. Germline V CDR1 and CDR2: LNHDA, SQIVND (reference sequence). V shed 7 bases and J 6 bases; nucleotides not matched to a gene: 8. The CDR3 runs to 14 residues. The CDR3 DNA reads as TGTGCCAGTACTCTTACAGGGGACGCCGGGGAGCTGTTTTTT. Amino acids: CASTLTGDAGELFF.

The rearrangement joins TRBV6-4 to TRBJ1-1, with unresolved D. The CDR3 has 15 residues. CDR1 is MRHNA, CDR2 SNTAGT, per germline. The V and J ends lost 0 bases and 0 bases respectively, with 8 bases between them. The CDR3 region is CASSDSLGMNTEAFF. The CDR3 DNA sequence: TGTGCCAGCAGTGACTCCCTGGGTATGAACACTGAAGCTTTCTTT.

The chain employs TRBV4-3 and TRBJ2-2; unclear D gene. This CDR3 has 14 amino acids. The germline gives CDR1 LGHNA, CDR2 YSLEER. The V end was cut by 0 bases, the J end by 7 bases, with 9 bases between. CDR3 bases: TGCGCCAGCAGCCAAGATAGAGTGAGCGGGGAGCTGTTTTTT. This gives the protein CASSQDRVSGELFF.

V is TRBV13 and J is TRBJ2-3; D is uncertain. V lost 8 bases and J lost 0, with 6 bases in between. This CDR3 has 12 amino acids. Germline V gene data show CDR1 as PRHDT and CDR2 as FYEKMQ (reference sequence). CDR3 sequence reads: CASGLSTDTQYF. CDR3 DNA: TGTGCCAGCGGCCTTAGCACAGATACGCAGTATTTT.

The chain employs TRBV18 and TRBJ2-5, with 8 bases identical to TRBD1. Trimming took 1 base from V and 2 from J; bases not matched to a gene: 6. CDR1 and CDR2 (germline): KGHSH, LQKENI. The CDR3 loop spans 16 amino acids. Here the CDR3 DNA reads TGTGCCAGCTCACCACTCCCCGGACAGGGACAAGAGACCCAGTACTTC. Amino acid sequence: CASSPLPGQGQETQYF. Supplemented by reference TRBV18 and TRBJ2-5, the full variable domain reads NAGVMQNPRHLVRRRGQEARLRCSPMKGHSHVYWYRQLPEEGLKFMVYLQKENIIDESGMPKERFSAEFPKEGPSILRIQQVVRGDSAAYFCASSPLPGQGQETQYFGPGTRLLVL.

On this clone: At the DNA level, this CDR3 is encoded by other sequences in the same sample as well. The chain has TRBV29-1 and TRBJ2-2; D unresolved. Germline lookup yields CDR1 SQVTM and CDR2 ANQGSEA. Trimming cost V 3 bases and J 3 bases, with 8 bases left between them. This CDR3 comprises 13 residues. This chain's CDR3 is CSVDLGYTGELFF. The CDR3 region has the DNA TGCAGCGTTGACCTCGGCTACACCGGGGAGCTGTTTTTT.

V usage is TRBV6-5 and J usage is TRBJ1-1; a weak D match, TRBD1 (6 bases). The CDR3 totals 14 residues. Germline V gene data show CDR1 as MNHEY and CDR2 as SVGAGI. V was trimmed by 10 bases and J by 6 bases, leaving 21 bases between them. The CDR3 sequence is CATNRDSGRAEAFF. In nucleotides, the CDR3 is TGTGCCACCAACAGGGATTCGGGTCGGGCTGAAGCTTTCTTT.

J is TRBJ2-4 and V is TRBV5-1; 11 nucleotides align to TRBD2. V shed 2 bases and J 8 bases; nucleotides not matched to a gene: 9. Per the germline V gene, CDR1 is SGHRS and CDR2 is YFSETQ. The CDR3 runs 16 residues. The CDR3 region is CASSFSGRAISDIQYF. The CDR3 nucleotides read TGCGCCAGCAGCTTTAGCGGGAGGGCCATTTCAGACATTCAGTACTTC.

The chain has TRBV6-6 and TRBJ1-5; D is unresolved. V lost 2 bases and J lost 6, with 8 bases in between. Germline V gene data show CDR1 as MNHNY and CDR2 as SVGAGI (reference sequence). CDR3 length: 13 amino acids. CDR3 sequence (DNA): TGTGCCAGCAGTTACCCCAGGTCTCAGCCCCAGCATTTT. This translates into CASSYPRSQPQHF.

CDR3 in DNA: TGTGCTAGTAGCGCCCGGACCGGCTACGAGCAGTACTTC. Translating it yields CASSARTGYEQYF. The chain links TRBV12-5 to TRBJ2-7; D unresolved. This CDR3 contains 13 residues. CDR1 and CDR2 (germline): LGHNT, FRNRAP. V was cut by 8 bases and J by 3 bases, with 14 bases left in between.

V is TRBV27 and J is TRBJ1-1, with TRBD1 matching 9 bases. The CDR3 is 14 residues long. The ends lost 1 base at V and 4 bases at J; junction bases unmatched: 1. The germline CDR1 and CDR2 sequences are MNHEY and SMNVEV (reference sequence). CDR3 sequence (DNA): TGTGCCAGCAGTTTATACAGGGGGCCCACTGAAGCTTTCTTT. Translating it yields CASSLYRGPTEAFF.

The V call is TRBV5-1, the J call TRBJ2-6; the D gene is possibly TRBD1 (5 bases). Per the germline V gene, CDR1 is SGHRS and CDR2 is YFSETQ. CDR3 length: 17 residues. The V end lost 3 bases, the J end lost 0 bases, and 13 bases lay between the germline ends. The CDR3: CASSSTVSNSGANVLTF. The CDR3 DNA reads as TGCGCCAGCAGCTCGACAGTCTCAAACTCTGGGGCCAACGTCCTGACTTTC. Together with reference TRBV5-1 and TRBJ2-6, the CDR3 gives the full variable domain: KAGVTQTPRYLIKTRGQQVTLSCSPISGHRSVSWYQQTPGQGLQFLFEYFSETQRNKGNFPGRFSGRQFSNSRSEMNVSTLELGDSALYLCASSSTVSNSGANVLTFGAGSRLTVL.

V usage is TRBV5-1 and J usage is TRBJ1-3; D uncertain. Germline values: CDR1 SGHRS, CDR2 YFSETQ. Trimming removed 0 bases at V and 1 base at J, with 5 bases between. This CDR3 has 14 amino acids. The CDR3 protein is CASSLVGSGNTIYF. In DNA form, the CDR3 reads TGCGCCAGCAGCTTGGTGGGGTCTGGAAACACCATATATTTT.

This sequence joins TRBV6-5 and TRBJ2-5; 7 bases agree with TRBD1. Germline V gene data show CDR1 as MNHEY and CDR2 as SVGAGI. With V trimmed by 6 bases and J by 1 base, 8 bases remained unmatched. The CDR3 is made up of 15 amino acids. The CDR3 loop reads CASSATGVVQETQYF. CDR3 bases: TGTGCCAGCAGCGCCACAGGGGTGGTCCAAGAGACCCAGTACTTC.

The chain couples TRBV5-1 to TRBJ2-2; D tentatively reads TRBD1 or TRBD2 (5 bases each). Germline V gene lookup returns CDR1 SGHRS and CDR2 YFSETQ. This CDR3 contains 15 residues. V was pared by 1 base and J by 4 bases, with 11 bases between. The CDR3: CASSLHLGGTGELFF. For the CDR3, the DNA is TGCGCCAGCAGCTTGCATCTTGGGGGCACCGGGGAGCTGTTTTTT.

About this clone itself: Other DNA sequences in the sample encode the same CDR3. The chain has TRBV5-6 and TRBJ1-2; D gene ambiguous. The CDR3 runs 12 residues. The V end lost 4 bases, the J end lost 2 bases, and 6 bases lay between the germline ends. Germline V gene lookup returns CDR1 SGHDT and CDR2 YYEEEE. This CDR3 reads CASSTGNYGYTF. DNA of the CDR3: TGTGCCAGCAGCACGGGAAACTATGGCTACACCTTC.

V gene TRBV5-1 combines with J gene TRBJ2-5; D is ambiguous. The ends were cut back, 2 bases at V and 0 bases at J, with 8 bases in the middle. The germline gives CDR1 SGHRS, CDR2 YFSETQ. This CDR3 comprises 14 residues. CDR3 in amino acids: CASSFKGYQETQYF. CDR3 in DNA: TGCGCCAGCAGCTTTAAAGGGTACCAAGAGACCCAGTACTTC.

This chain connects TRBV23-1 to TRBJ2-7; TRBD1 aligns across 8 bases. TRBV23-1 is an ORF, with its function uncertain. This CDR3 has 15 amino acids. Trimming took 0 bases from V and 4 from J; bases not matched to a gene: 5. This chain's CDR3 is CASSQSSRGRYEQYF. The CDR3 nucleotides are TGCGCCAGCAGTCAATCTAGCAGGGGGCGGTACGAGCAGTACTTC.

The chain couples TRBV6-5 to TRBJ1-2; tentatively, D is TRBD1 (5 bases). V lost 8 bases and J 4 bases, leaving 20 bases between the germline ends. The germline V gene encodes CDR1 MNHEY and CDR2 SVGAGI. CDR3 length: 15 amino acids. CDR3 amino acids: CASRPPGTPFYGYTF. CDR3 in DNA: TGTGCCAGCCGGCCCCCCGGGACCCCTTTCTATGGCTACACCTTC.

This clone was observed once. The V and J genes are TRBV5-1 and TRBJ2-2, with 10 bases lining up with TRBD2. V was clipped by 4 bases and J by 6 bases; unmatched bases: 12. Germline values: CDR1 SGHRS, CDR2 YFSETQ. The CDR3 totals 17 residues. CDR3 amino acids: CASSPGRTSGKAGELFF. The CDR3 region has the DNA TGCGCCAGCAGCCCGGGGCGAACTAGCGGGAAGGCCGGGGAGCTGTTTTTT.

The chain has TRBV4-2 and TRBJ2-3, with a weak D call TRBD2 (5 bases). V was clipped by 0 bases and J by 3 bases, with 13 bases between them. The germline CDR1 and CDR2 sequences are LGHNA and YNFKEQ. The length of the CDR3 is 16 residues. The CDR3 region has the DNA TGTGCCAGCAGCCAAGAGGCGGGCTATGAGACAGATACGCAGTATTTT. Translating gives CASSQEAGYETDTQYF.